What follows are 18 T cell receptor beta chains derived from one specimen sequenced in a study of graft-versus-host responses after intestinal transplantation (dated by TCRdb to 2020 to 2022). The intended sense of this specimen's time point label: cells obtained before transplantation from donor or recipient. These receptors' antigens are unknown. Library creation used the immunoSEQ multiplex PCR assay. In its TCRdb copy, this immuneACCESS table keeps in-frame sequences only and misses some clones. Where compared with another copy, unresolved V genes explain less than half of these, and the others have no known cause. The sample data list more than 95,000 clones, and about 94% of these were observed just once. In total, the top ten clones hold 0.15% to 0.2% of the sample. The sample was unstimulated CD4+ T cells sorted from spleen or lymph node cells, taken before intestinal transplant. The receptor set was obtained from a human donor who received an intestinal transplant.

The rearrangement links TRBV6-5 to TRBJ2-4, with D uncertain. Per the germline V gene, CDR1 is MNHEY and CDR2 is SVGAGI. The V gene lost 5 bases and the J gene lost 1 base, with 9 bases spanning the gap. This CDR3 contains 14 residues. The CDR3 region is CASSGAGAKNIQYF. The CDR3 nucleotides read TGTGCCAGCAGTGGCGCCGGGGCCAAAAACATTCAGTACTTC.

The rearrangement links TRBV5-1 to TRBJ2-4; 10 bases line up with TRBD1. Germline CDR1 SGHRS, CDR2 YFSETQ. With 5 bases clipped from V and 3 bases from J, the junction kept 14 bases outside the gene matches. CDR3 length equals 18 residues. The CDR3 sequence: CASRPGTGDVEGKNIQYF. The CDR3 DNA reads TGCGCCAGCAGGCCCGGGACAGGGGACGTCGAGGGCAAAAACATTCAGTACTTC.

The V call is TRBV27, the J call TRBJ2-3; D possibly corresponds to TRBD2 (5 bases). The V gene lost 9 bases and the J gene lost 4 bases, with 8 bases spanning the gap. The CDR3 is 11 residues long. Germline V gene lookup returns CDR1 MNHEY and CDR2 SMNVEV (reference sequence). The CDR3 protein is CARRVPDTQYF. DNA for the CDR3: TGTGCCAGGAGGGTCCCAGATACGCAGTATTTT.

V is TRBV5-1 and J is TRBJ2-7, with 8 bases that match TRBD1. The CDR3 runs to 18 residues. CDR1 SGHRS and CDR2 YFSETQ come from the germline V gene. V trimming: 2 bases; J trimming: 0 bases; junction bases outside the gene matches: 13. DNA of the CDR3: TGCGCCAGCAGCTTTGAGTCCTCCGGGACAGGTAGCTCCTACGAGCAGTACTTC. This gives the protein CASSFESSGTGSSYEQYF.

The chain employs TRBV5-4 and TRBJ2-3, with TRBD1 matching 8 bases. Germline V gene lookup returns CDR1 SGHNT and CDR2 YYREEE (reference sequence). The CDR3 has 14 amino acids. The trim removed 4 bases at V and 5 bases at J, leaving 6 bases unmatched. Here the CDR3 DNA reads TGTGCCAGCAGCAGATCAACAGGGGGAGATACGCAGTATTTT. It codes for CASSRSTGGDTQYF.

This rearrangement joins TRBV6-5 to TRBJ2-3; 9 bases are shared with TRBD2. Looked up from germline, CDR1 is MNHEY and CDR2 is SVGAGI. The CDR3 contains 15 residues. Germline trimming cut 4 bases from V and 3 bases from J; bases unmatched to any gene: 5. The CDR3 region is CASSSPSGVTDTQYF. The CDR3 DNA reads TGTGCCAGCAGTTCCCCTAGCGGGGTGACAGATACGCAGTATTTT.

This chain uses TRBV5-1 with TRBJ1-1, with a tentative D call TRBD1 (5 bases). CDR1 and CDR2 from the germline V gene are SGHRS and YFSETQ. The CDR3 is made up of 15 amino acids. Trimming took off 0 bases at V and 0 bases at J, with 9 bases between the two ends. The CDR3: CASSLGQSMNTEAFF. The CDR3 nucleotides are TGCGCCAGCAGCTTGGGACAGTCCATGAACACTGAAGCTTTCTTT.

The chain recombines TRBV5-1 with TRBJ2-2, with D possibly matching TRBD2 (5 bases). This CDR3 region has 13 residues. V lost 7 bases and J 6 bases, leaving 13 bases between the germline ends. The germline V gene has CDR1 SGHRS and CDR2 YFSETQ. CDR3 residues: CASGNEGAGELFF. The CDR3 coding sequence is TGCGCCAGCGGTAATGAGGGAGCCGGGGAGCTGTTTTTT.

The chain joins TRBV6-1 to TRBJ1-1; D is perhaps TRBD1 (5 bases). Trimming cost V 5 bases and J 1 base, with 14 bases left between them. CDR3 length equals 15 residues. Per germline, CDR1 MNHNS and CDR2 SASEGT. CDR3 sequence (DNA): TGTGCCAGCAGTCAGATCAGGGATAGGAACACTGAAGCTTTCTTT. Translation: CASSQIRDRNTEAFF.

This clone was seen only once. The V call is TRBV27, the J call TRBJ2-3; 7 nucleotides agree with TRBD2. The CDR3 runs to 14 residues. V trimming: 5 bases; J trimming: 3 bases; junction bases outside the gene matches: 5. Germline loops: CDR1 MNHEY, CDR2 SMNVEV (reference sequence). CDR3 in DNA: TGTGCCAGCAGTAGCGGGGATGGAACAGATACGCAGTATTTT. Translated, it gives CASSSGDGTDTQYF.

The V gene is TRBV6-4, the J gene TRBJ2-1; D unclear. V lost 2 bases, J lost 4 bases, and 6 bases lay in between. This CDR3 has 13 residues. Germline-derived CDR1 and CDR2 are MRHNA and SNTAGT. CDR3 nucleotide sequence: TGTGCCAGCAGTGACGAGGAATACAATGAGCAGTTCTTC. Its translation is CASSDEEYNEQFF.

The chain couples TRBV15 to TRBJ2-7, with a tentative D call TRBD2 (6 bases). The V and J ends lost 1 base and 0 bases respectively, with 22 bases between them. The CDR3 runs 19 residues. Germline lookup yields CDR1 LNHNV and CDR2 YYDKDF (reference sequence). CDR3 DNA: TGTGCCACCAGCAGAGCTAAGGGAGGCCCAGCGGGTTTCTCCTACGAGCAGTACTTC. Protein product: CATSRAKGGPAGFSYEQYF.

The chain links TRBV5-6 to TRBJ2-1, with 8 bases identical to TRBD2. The ends lost 0 bases at V and 1 base at J; junction bases unmatched: 12. Per the germline V gene, CDR1 is SGHDT and CDR2 is YYEEEE. The CDR3 extends over 19 amino acids. The CDR3 DNA is TGTGCCAGCAGCTTGGTGCTTTTGGCGGGAGGCATGTCCTACAATGAGCAGTTCTTC. It translates to CASSLVLLAGGMSYNEQFF.

The chain joins TRBV9 to TRBJ1-2, with 9 bases that match TRBD1. The CDR3 consists of 15 residues. Trimming removed 3 bases from V and 5 bases from J; junction bases left unmatched: 8. CDR1 and CDR2 from the germline V gene are SGDLS and YYNGEE. CDR3 nucleotides: TGTGCCAGCAGCGGGGGAGGGGACAGGGCTTATGGCTACACCTTC. Translating it yields CASSGGGDRAYGYTF.

CDR3 coding DNA: TGCGCCAGCAGCCTGCGGACAGGAAGGGAGCAGTACTTC. The encoded protein is CASSLRTGREQYF. The chain links TRBV5-1 to TRBJ2-7, with 7 bases fitting TRBD1. Germline assignment: CDR1 SGHRS and CDR2 YFSETQ. The V and J ends lost 4 bases and 7 bases, in that order; junction bases with no gene match: 8. CDR3 length: 13 residues.

The chain carries TRBV6-6 and TRBJ1-5; D possibly corresponds to TRBD1 (6 bases). This CDR3 has 16 residues. V lost 6 bases to trimming and J lost 0 bases, with 15 bases between them. The germline gives CDR1 MNHNY, CDR2 SVGAGI (reference sequence). The CDR3 region is CASRGDTLNSNQPQHF. The CDR3 nucleotides are TGTGCCAGCAGGGGGGACACCCTCAATAGCAATCAGCCCCAGCATTTT.

This chain joins TRBV13 and TRBJ2-2, with a possible D match to TRBD1 (5 bases). CDR3 size: 15 residues. The germline V gene encodes CDR1 PRHDT and CDR2 FYEKMQ (reference sequence). V lost 5 bases to trimming and J lost 2 bases, with 12 bases between them. The CDR3 loop reads CASSRQPRNTGELFF. CDR3 sequence (DNA): TGTGCCAGCAGCCGACAGCCCCGAAACACCGGGGAGCTGTTTTTT.

This clone was observed a single time. V and J are TRBV9 and TRBJ2-1; 8 nucleotides align to TRBD2. The CDR3 loop spans 16 amino acids. V trimming: 3 bases; J trimming: 8 bases; junction bases outside the gene matches: 13. CDR1 SGDLS and CDR2 YYNGEE come from the germline V gene. The CDR3 is CASSARYRGGLDEQFF. CDR3 coding DNA: TGTGCCAGCAGCGCCAGGTACCGGGGGGGGTTGGATGAGCAGTTCTTC.